This entry features one T cell receptor beta chain sequence. This sample is drawn from a study of patients and donors after allogeneic stem cell transplantation. TCRdb reprocessed the RT-PCR reads via MiXCR and lists one record per CDR3 protein. The top ten clones hold over 45% of a sample with 10,000 to 13,000 distinct CDR3 sequences, less than 25% of them seen once. Sample: blood, either unsorted or a sorted T cell fraction (not recorded which). The receptor was derived from a human donor who was either an allogeneic HSCT recipient or a stem cell or donor lymphocyte infusion donor (not recorded which). It is not recorded whose cells these are; they may come from a transplant donor.

The CDR3 region has the DNA TGTGCCAGCAGGGATGGGGAGGACGAGCAGTACTTC. Translating gives CASRDGEDEQYF. J is TRBJ2-7 and V is TRBV2; tentative D call: TRBD2 (6 bases). The CDR3 sequence is 12 residues long. V was clipped by 6 bases and J by 5 bases, with 11 bases between them. The V gene's germline CDR1 is SNHLY and CDR2 FYNNEI.